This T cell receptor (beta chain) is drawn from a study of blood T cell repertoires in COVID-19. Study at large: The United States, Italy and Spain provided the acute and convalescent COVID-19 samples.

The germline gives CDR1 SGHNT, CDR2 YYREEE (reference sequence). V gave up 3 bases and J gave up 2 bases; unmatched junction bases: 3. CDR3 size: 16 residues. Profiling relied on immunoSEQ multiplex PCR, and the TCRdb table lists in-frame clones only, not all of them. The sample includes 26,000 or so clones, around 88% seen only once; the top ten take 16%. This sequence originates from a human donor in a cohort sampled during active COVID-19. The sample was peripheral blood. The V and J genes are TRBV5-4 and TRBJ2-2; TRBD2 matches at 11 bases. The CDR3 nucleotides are TGTGCCAGCAGCTGGGGACTAGCGGAAAACACCGGGGAGCTGTTTTTT. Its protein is CASSWGLAENTGELFF.